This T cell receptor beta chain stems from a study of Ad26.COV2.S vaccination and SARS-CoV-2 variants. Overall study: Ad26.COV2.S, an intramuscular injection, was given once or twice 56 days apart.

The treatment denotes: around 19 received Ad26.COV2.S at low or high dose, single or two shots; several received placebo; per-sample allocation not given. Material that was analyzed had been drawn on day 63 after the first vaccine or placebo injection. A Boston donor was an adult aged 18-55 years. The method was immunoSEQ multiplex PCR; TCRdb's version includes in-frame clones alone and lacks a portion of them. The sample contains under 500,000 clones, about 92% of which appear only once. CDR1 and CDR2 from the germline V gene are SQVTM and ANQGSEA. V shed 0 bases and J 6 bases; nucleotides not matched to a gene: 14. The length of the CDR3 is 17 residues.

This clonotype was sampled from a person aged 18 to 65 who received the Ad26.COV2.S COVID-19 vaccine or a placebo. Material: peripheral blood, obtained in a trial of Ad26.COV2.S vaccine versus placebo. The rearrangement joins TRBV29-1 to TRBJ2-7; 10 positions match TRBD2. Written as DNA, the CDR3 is TGCAGCGTTGAAGATCCCCGTACTAGCGGGGACACGCGCGAGCAGTACTTC. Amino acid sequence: CSVEDPRTSGDTREQYF.